This entry lists 2 T cell receptor beta chains sequenced from one sample in a study of T cells in Graves' hyperthyroidism and ophthalmopathy. The TCR beta CDR3 regions underwent amplification using RNA transcripts as the source. Initially, a first-round RT-PCR of the TCR CDR3 employed the HTBI primer set. TCRdb called the multiplex PCR reads again in MiXCR, with one record for every CDR3 protein. The repertoire holds roughly 400,000 distinct CDR3 sequences, with about 14% as singletons. The source material was blood. Receptors were obtained from a man between 50 and 59 years old with Graves' ophthalmopathy.

This clonotype was recorded at least ten times. V is TRBV20-1 and J is TRBJ1-5, with D possibly TRBD1 on 6 matching bases. The CDR3 has 13 amino acids. Trimming stripped 6 bases from V and 2 bases from J, with 11 bases between. Germline CDR1 and CDR2: DFQATT and SNEGSKA (reference sequence). The DNA for the CDR3 is TGCAGTGCGACGACAGGAGGCAATCAGCCCCAGCATTTT. This sequence encodes CSATTGGNQPQHF.

This clonotype was counted many times. This chain links TRBV6-1 with TRBJ2-5, with a possible D match to TRBD1 (6 bases). Germline lookup yields CDR1 MNHNS and CDR2 SASEGT. The CDR3 is 13 residues long. V was clipped by 8 bases and J by 5 bases, with 15 bases between them. The CDR3 is CASHSGAWETQYF. The CDR3 nucleotides are TGTGCCAGCCACTCAGGGGCATGGGAGACCCAGTACTTC.